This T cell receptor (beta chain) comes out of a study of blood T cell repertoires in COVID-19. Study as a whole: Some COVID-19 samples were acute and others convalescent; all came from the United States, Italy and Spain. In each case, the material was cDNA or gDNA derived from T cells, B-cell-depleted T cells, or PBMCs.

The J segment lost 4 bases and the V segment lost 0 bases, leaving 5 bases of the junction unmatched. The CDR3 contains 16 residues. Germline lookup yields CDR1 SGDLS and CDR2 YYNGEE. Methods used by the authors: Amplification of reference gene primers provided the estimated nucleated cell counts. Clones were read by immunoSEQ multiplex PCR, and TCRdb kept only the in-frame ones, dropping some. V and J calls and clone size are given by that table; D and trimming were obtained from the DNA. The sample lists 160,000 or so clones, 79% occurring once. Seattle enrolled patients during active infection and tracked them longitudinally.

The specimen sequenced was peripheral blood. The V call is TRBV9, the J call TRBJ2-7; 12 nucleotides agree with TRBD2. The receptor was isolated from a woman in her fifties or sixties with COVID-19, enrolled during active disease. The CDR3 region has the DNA TGTGCCAGCAGCGTAGCTGAAACTAGCGGGAGGTACGAGCAGTACTTC. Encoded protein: CASSVAETSGRYEQYF.